These 6 T cell receptor beta chains were all obtained from the same sample, sequenced in a study of blood T cells in healthy people across ages. Together with a sample-barcoded 5' primer, a J-beta primer mix was included in a second PCR lasting 7 to 11 cycles. TCRdb itself ran the 5' RACE reads through MiXCR, one entry per CDR3 protein. This table holds about 2 million distinct CDR3 sequences, about 50% found once. The sample was blood. The origin of the receptors is a woman aged 40 to 50 in good health.

This clonotype was picked up a small number of times. The chain has TRBV6-5 and TRBJ1-4; no clear D gene. This CDR3 is 13 amino acids long. Per the germline V gene, CDR1 is MNHEY and CDR2 is SVGAGI. Deletions cut 5 bases from V and 4 bases from J, with 8 bases between. The CDR3 sequence: CASSAVFNEKLFF. The CDR3 coding sequence is TGTGCCAGCAGTGCAGTTTTTAATGAAAAACTGTTTTTT.

The chain is built from TRBV29-1 and TRBJ2-1, with 7 nucleotides matching TRBD1. The CDR3 has 14 residues. Germline V gene sequence: CDR1 SQVTM, CDR2 ANQGSEA. V gave up 7 bases and J gave up 4 bases; unmatched junction bases: 10. This CDR3 reads CSGLPGQRYNEQFF. The CDR3 nucleotides are TGCAGCGGTCTCCCGGGACAGCGGTACAATGAGCAGTTCTTC.

This chain connects TRBV11-2 to TRBJ2-6; D is unresolved. Trimming pared 0 bases from V and 1 base from J, leaving 10 bases between. The CDR3 contains 17 residues. Germline V gives CDR1 SGHAT, CDR2 FQNNGV. The CDR3 loop reads CASSLEAGRSGANVLTF. The CDR3 DNA is TGTGCCAGCAGCTTAGAGGCAGGCAGATCTGGGGCCAACGTCCTGACTTTC.

The V call is TRBV7-3, the J call TRBJ2-1; D possibly corresponds to TRBD2 (6 bases). The V gene lost 5 bases and the J gene lost 8 bases, with 10 bases spanning the gap. CDR1 and CDR2 from the germline V gene are SGHTA and FQGTGA. The CDR3 loop spans 12 amino acids. CDR3 amino acids: CASSGGTDEQFF. The DNA of the CDR3 is TGTGCCAGCAGCGGGGGGACTGATGAGCAGTTCTTC.

This clonotype was seen a handful of times. The rearrangement uses TRBV7-9 and TRBJ1-2, with 12 bases that match TRBD1. Per germline, CDR1 SEHNR and CDR2 FQNEAQ (reference sequence). The length of the CDR3 is 18 residues. Germline trimming cut 4 bases from V and 4 bases from J; bases unmatched to any gene: 13. The CDR3, as DNA: TGTGCCAGCAGCTCAGAGGCCGGGACAGGGGGCAAAGGCTATGGCTACACCTTC. It specifies CASSSEAGTGGKGYGYTF.

A word on this clonotype: At one boundary the junction diverges from the germline segment, which might be a read error. The V and J genes are TRBV12-3 or TRBV12-4 and TRBJ2-3; no definite D call. The CDR3 spans 12 residues. The CDR3 nucleotides read TGTGCCAGCAGATTAGTAGAAGATACGCAGTATTTT. It yields the protein CASRLVEDTQYF.